Described below is a single TCR beta chain sequence and its context. Looked up from germline, CDR1 is MNHNY and CDR2 is SVGAGI (reference sequence). This CDR3 region has 14 residues. V gave up 10 bases and J gave up 1 base, with 15 bases separating them. The data were obtained in a study of T cell responses to AZD1222 COVID-19 vaccine. Assay used: immunoSEQ multiplex PCR; TCRdb lists only in-frame clones, some missing. The data contain 130,000 or so clones, approximately 88% of them singletons. Sequencing used peripheral blood, obtained on day 0 of AZD1222 vaccination. J is TRBJ2-3 and V is TRBV6-6; D might be TRBD1 (6 bases). This sequence originates from an adult in good health. CDR3 in amino acids: CAIWTQGGTDTQYF. The CDR3 DNA reads as TGTGCCATCTGGACACAGGGTGGCACAGATACGCAGTATTTT.